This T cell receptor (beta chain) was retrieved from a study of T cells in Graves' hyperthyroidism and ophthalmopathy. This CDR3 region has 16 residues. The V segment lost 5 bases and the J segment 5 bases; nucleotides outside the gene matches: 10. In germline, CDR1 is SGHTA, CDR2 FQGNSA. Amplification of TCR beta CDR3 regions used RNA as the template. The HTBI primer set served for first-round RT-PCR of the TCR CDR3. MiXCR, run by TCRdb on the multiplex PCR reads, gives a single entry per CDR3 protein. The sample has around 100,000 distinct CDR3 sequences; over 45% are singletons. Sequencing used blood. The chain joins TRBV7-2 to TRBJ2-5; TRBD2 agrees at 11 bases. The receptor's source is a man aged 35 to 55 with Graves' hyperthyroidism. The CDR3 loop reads CASSLPTSGVSETQYF. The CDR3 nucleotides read TGTGCCAGCAGCCTACCGACTAGCGGGGTGTCGGAGACCCAGTACTTC.